This note documents a single T cell receptor (beta chain) sequence. What it binds is not known. PCR involved 60 Vbeta and 13 Jbeta primers. Profiling relied on immunoSEQ multiplex PCR, and the TCRdb table lists in-frame clones only, not all of them. The sample holds approximately 190,000 clones, 75% to 90% seen once. This sample was taken from a study of cytomegalovirus exposure and HLA in healthy donors. Study-wide context: Among the 370 or so donors who were genotyped, 81% fell in the genetic ancestry cluster that is associated with self-reported Caucasian donors.

Whole-study results and caveats: Indistinguishability led to the exclusion of some V segments, TRBV6-2 and TRBV6-3 included. According to reports, the classifier identified cytomegalovirus status with high specificity and sensitivity. Earlier results showed most TCR beta V segments being productive about 90% or about 30% of the time.

Germline CDR1 is MGHDK and CDR2 is SYGVNS. The CDR3 length is 11 residues. Trimming took 6 bases from V and 6 from J, leaving 7 bases between them. This sequence joins TRBV25-1 and TRBJ2-3; no firm D call. Sample: PBMCs. This TCR was sampled from a man aged 40-55 years in good health and CMV-seropositive. Here the CDR3 reads CASSRADTQYF. DNA for the CDR3: TGTGCCAGCAGCCGCGCCGATACGCAGTATTTT.